Sequencing of this T cell receptor (beta chain) was carried out in a study of cytomegalovirus exposure and HLA in healthy donors. Across the whole study: Researchers found that approximately 80% of 300 to 450 genotyped donors fell within the Caucasian-associated ancestry cluster.

Primers for the PCR totalled 60 Vbeta and 13 Jbeta. TCRdb's copy holds only in-frame clones and misses some; the assay was immunoSEQ multiplex PCR. Among tens of thousands of clones listed, roughly 77% were seen once. Points on this clone: Its specificity is not known.

The germline V gene has CDR1 SNHLY and CDR2 FYNNEI. The V gene end was trimmed by 9 bases and the J gene end by 7 bases; junction bases not matched to a gene: 10. The length of the CDR3 is 14 residues. Overall study findings and caveats: Later work found most CMV-associated TCR beta chains apparently HLA-restricted. As a later analysis showed, a missense DCLRE1C variant was linked to trimming of TCR beta V- and J-genes.

The receptor was derived from a man aged 35-49 years in good health and CMV-seronegative. Specimen: PBMCs. The chain recombines TRBV2 with TRBJ2-1, with 9 bases identical to TRBD2. The DNA for the CDR3 is TGTGCCAGTCTAGCGGGGAATGGGGGGAATGAGCAGTTCTTC. Protein product: CASLAGNGGNEQFF.